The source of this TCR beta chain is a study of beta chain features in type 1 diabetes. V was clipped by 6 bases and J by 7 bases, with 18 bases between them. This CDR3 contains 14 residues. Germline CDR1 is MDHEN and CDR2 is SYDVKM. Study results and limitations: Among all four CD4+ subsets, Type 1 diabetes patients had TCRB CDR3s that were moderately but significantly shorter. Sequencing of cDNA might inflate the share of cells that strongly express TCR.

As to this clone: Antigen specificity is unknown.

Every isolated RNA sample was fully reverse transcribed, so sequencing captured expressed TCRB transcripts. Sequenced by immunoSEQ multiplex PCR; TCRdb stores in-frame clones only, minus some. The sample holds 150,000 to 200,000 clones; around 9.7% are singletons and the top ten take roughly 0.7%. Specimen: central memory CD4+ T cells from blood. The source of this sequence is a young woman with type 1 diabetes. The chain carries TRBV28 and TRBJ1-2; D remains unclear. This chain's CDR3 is CASRGGLDVRGYTF. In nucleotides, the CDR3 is TGTGCCAGCAGGGGCGGACTGGACGTTCGTGGCTACACCTTC.